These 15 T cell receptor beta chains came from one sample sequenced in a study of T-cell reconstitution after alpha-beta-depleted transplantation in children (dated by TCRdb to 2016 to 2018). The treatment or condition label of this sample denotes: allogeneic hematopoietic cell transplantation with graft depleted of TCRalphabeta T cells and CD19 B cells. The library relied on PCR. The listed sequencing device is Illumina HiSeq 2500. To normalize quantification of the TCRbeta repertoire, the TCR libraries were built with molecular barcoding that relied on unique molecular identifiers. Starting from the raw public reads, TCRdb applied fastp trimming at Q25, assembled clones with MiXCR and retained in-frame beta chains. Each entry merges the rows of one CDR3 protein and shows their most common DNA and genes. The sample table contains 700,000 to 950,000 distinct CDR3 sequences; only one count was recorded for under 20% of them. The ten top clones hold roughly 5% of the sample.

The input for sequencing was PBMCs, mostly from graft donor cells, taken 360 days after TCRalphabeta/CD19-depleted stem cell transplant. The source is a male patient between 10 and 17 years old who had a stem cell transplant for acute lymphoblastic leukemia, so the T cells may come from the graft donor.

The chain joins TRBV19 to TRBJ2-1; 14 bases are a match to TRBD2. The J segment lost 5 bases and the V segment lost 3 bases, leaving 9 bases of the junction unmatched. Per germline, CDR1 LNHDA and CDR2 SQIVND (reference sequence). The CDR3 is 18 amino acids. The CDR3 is CASSMGGPGLAGDNEQFF. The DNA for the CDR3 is TGTGCCAGTAGTATGGGGGGTCCGGGACTAGCGGGAGACAATGAGCAGTTCTTC.

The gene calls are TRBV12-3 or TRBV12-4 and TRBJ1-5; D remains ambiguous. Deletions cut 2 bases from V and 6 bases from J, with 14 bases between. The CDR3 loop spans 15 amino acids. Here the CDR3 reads CASSLPPRPGQPQHF. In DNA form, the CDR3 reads TGTGCCAGCAGTTTACCCCCCAGACCCGGTCAGCCCCAGCATTTT.

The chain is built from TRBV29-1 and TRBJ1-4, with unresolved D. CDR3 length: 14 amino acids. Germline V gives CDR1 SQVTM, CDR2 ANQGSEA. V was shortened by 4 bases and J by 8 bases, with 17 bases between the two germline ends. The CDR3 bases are TGCAGCGTTGGACACCTTGAATTGGACGAAAAACTGTTTTTT. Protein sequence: CSVGHLELDEKLFF.

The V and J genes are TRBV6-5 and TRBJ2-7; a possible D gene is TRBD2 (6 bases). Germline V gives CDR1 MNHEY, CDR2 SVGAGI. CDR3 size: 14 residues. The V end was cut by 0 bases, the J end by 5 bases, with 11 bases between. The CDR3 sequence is CASSYSTGGDEQYF. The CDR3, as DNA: TGTGCCAGCAGTTACTCGACGGGCGGGGACGAGCAGTACTTC.

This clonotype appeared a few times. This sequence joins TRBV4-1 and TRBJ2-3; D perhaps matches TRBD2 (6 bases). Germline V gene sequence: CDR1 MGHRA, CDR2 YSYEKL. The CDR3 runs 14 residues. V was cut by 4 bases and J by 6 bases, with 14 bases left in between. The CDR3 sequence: CASSPGVLNDTQYF. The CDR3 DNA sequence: TGCGCCAGCAGCCCGGGGGTTCTCAACGATACGCAGTATTTT.

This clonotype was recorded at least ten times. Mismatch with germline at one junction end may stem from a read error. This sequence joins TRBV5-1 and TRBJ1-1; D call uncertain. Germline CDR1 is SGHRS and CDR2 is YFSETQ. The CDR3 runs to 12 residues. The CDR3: CASSLVGREAFF. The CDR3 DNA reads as TGTGCCAGCAGCTTAGTTGGCAGAGAAGCTTTCTTT.

The CDR3 nucleotides read TGTGCCAGCGGGGCTAGCGGGAGGGCGAACACCGGGGAGCTGTTTTTT. It specifies CASGASGRANTGELFF. The rearrangement joins TRBV6-1 to TRBJ2-2, with 12 bases identical to TRBD2. The CDR3 totals 16 residues. Germline V lookup: CDR1 MNHNS, CDR2 SASEGT. The trim removed 8 bases at V and 0 bases at J, leaving 4 bases unmatched.

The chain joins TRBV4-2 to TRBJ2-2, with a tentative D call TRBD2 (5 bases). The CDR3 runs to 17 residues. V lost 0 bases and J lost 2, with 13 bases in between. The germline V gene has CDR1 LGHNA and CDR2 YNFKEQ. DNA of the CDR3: TGTGCCAGCAGCCAAGAGGAGGCGCGCGAAAACACCGGGGAGCTGTTTTTT. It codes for CASSQEEARENTGELFF.

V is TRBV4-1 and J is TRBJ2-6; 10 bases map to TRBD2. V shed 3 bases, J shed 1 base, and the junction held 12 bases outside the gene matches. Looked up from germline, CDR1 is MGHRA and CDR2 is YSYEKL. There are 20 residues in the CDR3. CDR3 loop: CASSHRSKREGPSGANVLTF. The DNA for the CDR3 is TGCGCCAGCAGCCACCGATCCAAGCGGGAGGGCCCTTCTGGGGCCAACGTCCTGACTTTC.

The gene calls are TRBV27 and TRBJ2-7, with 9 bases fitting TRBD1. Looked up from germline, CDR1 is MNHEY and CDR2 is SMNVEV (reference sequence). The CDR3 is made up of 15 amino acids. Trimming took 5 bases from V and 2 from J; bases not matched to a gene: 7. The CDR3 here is CASSPFGTGTYEQYF. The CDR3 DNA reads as TGTGCCAGCAGTCCCTTCGGGACAGGGACCTACGAGCAGTACTTC.

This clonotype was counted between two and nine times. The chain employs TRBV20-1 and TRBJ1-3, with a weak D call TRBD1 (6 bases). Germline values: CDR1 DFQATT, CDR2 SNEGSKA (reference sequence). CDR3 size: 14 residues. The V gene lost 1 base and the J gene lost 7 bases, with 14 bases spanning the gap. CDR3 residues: CSARVSGVINTIYF. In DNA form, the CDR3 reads TGCAGTGCTAGAGTATCAGGGGTAATCAACACCATATATTTT.

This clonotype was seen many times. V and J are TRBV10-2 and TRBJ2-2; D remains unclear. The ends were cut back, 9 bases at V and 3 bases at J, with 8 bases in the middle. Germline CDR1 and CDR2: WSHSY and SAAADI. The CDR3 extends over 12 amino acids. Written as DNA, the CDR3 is TGCGCCAGGCTCGAGGACACCGGGGAGCTGTTTTTT. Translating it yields CARLEDTGELFF.

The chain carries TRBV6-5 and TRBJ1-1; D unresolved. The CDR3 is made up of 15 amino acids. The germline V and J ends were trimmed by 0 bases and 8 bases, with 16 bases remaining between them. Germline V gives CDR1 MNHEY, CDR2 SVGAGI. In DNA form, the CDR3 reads TGTGCCAGCAGTTACTCGAAGGGCCAAAAGGTAGAAGCTTTCTTT. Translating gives CASSYSKGQKVEAFF.

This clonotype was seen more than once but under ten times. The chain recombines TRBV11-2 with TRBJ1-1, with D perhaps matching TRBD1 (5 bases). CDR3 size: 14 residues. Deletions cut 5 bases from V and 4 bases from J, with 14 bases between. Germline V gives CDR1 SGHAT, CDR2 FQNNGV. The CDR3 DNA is TGTGCCAGCAGCCCCGACGGGACTCGCACTGAAGCTTTCTTT. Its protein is CASSPDGTRTEAFF. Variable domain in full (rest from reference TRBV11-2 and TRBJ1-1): EAGVAQSPRYKIIEKRQSVAFWCNPISGHATLYWYQQILGQGPKLLIQFQNNGVVDDSQLPKDRFSAERLKGVDSTLKIQPAKLEDSAVYLCASSPDGTRTEAFFGQGTRLTVV.

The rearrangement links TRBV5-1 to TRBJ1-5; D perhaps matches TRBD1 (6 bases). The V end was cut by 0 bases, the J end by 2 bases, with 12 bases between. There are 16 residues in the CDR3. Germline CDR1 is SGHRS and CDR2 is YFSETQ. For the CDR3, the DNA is TGCGCCAGCAGCTTGGATGGGGCAGGGGGCAATCAGCCCCAGCATTTT. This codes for CASSLDGAGGNQPQHF.